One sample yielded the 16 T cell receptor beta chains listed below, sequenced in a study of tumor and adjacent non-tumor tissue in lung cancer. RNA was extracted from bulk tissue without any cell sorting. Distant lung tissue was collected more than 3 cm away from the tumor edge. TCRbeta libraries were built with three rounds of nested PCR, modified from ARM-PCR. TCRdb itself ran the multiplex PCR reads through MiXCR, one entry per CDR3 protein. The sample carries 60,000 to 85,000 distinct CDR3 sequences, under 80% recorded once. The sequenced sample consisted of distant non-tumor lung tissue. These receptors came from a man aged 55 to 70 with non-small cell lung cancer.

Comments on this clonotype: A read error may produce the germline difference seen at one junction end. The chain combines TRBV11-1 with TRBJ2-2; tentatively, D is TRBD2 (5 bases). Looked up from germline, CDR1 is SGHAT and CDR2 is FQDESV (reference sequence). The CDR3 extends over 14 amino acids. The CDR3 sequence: CASSCSSGTGEMFF. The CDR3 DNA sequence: TGTGCCAGTAGCTGTAGTAGTGGCACCGGGGAGATGTTTTTT.

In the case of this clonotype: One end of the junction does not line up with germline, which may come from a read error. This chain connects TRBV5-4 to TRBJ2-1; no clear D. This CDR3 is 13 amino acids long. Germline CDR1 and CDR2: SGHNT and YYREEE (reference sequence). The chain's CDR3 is CVSSLRGSNEQFF. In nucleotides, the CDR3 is TGTGTCAGCAGCTTACGCGGTTCCAATGAGCAATTCTTC. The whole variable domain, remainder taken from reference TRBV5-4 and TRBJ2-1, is ETGVTQSPTHLIKTRGQQVTLRCSSQSGHNTVSWYQQALGQGPQFIFQYYREEENGRGNFPPRFSGLQFPNYSSELNVNALELDDSALYLCVSSLRGSNEQFFGPGTRLTVL.

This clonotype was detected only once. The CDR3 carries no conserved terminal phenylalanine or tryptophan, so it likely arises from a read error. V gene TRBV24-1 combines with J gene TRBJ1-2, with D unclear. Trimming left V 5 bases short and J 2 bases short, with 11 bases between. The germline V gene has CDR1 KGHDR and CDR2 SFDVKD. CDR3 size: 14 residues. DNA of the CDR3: TGTGCCACCAGTGGTTTCTCTGGGAACTATGGCTACACCATC. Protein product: CATSGFSGNYGYTI.

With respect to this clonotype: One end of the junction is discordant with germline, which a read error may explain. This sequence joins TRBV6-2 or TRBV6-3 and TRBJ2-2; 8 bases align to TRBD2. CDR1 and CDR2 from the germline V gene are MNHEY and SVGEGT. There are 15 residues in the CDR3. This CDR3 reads CANSSSGRNPWELFF. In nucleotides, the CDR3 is TGTGCCAACAGTTCAAGCGGGAGAAACCCCTGGGAGCTGTTTTTT.

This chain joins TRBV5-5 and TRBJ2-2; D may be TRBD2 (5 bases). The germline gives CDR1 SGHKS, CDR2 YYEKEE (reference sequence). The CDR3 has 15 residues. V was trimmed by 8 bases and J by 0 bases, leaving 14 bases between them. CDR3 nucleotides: TGTGCCAGTACCTTGACTAACGCGAACACCGGGGAGCTGTTTTTT. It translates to CASTLTNANTGELFF. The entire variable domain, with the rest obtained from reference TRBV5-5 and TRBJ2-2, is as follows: DAGVTQSPTHLIKTRGQQVTLRCSPISGHKSVSWYQQVLGQGPQFIFQYYEKEERGRGNFPDRFSARQFPNYSSELNVNALLLGDSALYLCASTLTNANTGELFFGEGSRLTVL.

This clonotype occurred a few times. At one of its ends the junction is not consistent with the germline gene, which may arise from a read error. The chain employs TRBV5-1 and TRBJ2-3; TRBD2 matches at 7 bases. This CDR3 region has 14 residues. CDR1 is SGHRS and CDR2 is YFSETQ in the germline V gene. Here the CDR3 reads CASNRGGGSDAQYF. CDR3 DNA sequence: TGCGCCAGCAATCGTGGGGGAGGGTCAGATGCGCAGTATTTT.

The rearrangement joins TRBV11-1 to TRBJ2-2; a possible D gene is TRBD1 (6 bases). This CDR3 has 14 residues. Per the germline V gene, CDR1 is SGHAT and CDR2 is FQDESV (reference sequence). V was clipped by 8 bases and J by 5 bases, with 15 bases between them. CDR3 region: CASRQQGGTGELFF. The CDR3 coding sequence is TGTGCCAGCCGACAACAGGGTGGGACCGGGGAGCTGTTTTTT. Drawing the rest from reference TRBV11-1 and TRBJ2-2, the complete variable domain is EAEVAQSPRYKITEKSQAVAFWCDPISGHATLYWYRQILGQGPELLVQFQDESVVDDSQLPKDRFSAERLKGVDSTLKIQPAELGDSAMYLCASRQQGGTGELFFGEGSRLTVL.

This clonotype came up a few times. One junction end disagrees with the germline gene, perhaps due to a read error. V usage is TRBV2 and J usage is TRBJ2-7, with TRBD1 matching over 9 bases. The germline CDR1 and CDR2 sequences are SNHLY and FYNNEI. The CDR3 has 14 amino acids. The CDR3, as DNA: TGTGCCAGCAGCGCCGGGACAGGGTTTACCCACGGGTCCTTC. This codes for CASSAGTGFTHGSF.

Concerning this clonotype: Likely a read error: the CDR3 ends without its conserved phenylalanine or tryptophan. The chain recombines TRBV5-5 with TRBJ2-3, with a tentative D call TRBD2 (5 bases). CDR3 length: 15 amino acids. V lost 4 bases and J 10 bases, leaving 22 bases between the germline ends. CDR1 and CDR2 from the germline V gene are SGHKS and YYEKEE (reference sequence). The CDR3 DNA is TGTGCCAGCAGCCTTTGGGGAGAGCGGCCAGAAGCGCAGTATTAT. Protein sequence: CASSLWGERPEAQYY.

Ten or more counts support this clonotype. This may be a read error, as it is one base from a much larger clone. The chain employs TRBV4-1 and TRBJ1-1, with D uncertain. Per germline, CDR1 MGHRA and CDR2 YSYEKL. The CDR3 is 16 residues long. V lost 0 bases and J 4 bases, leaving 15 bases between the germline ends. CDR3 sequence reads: CASSQEVWGGATEAFF. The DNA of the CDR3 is TGCGCCAGCAGCCAAGAAGTTTGGGGTGGTGCCACTGAAGCTTTCTTT.

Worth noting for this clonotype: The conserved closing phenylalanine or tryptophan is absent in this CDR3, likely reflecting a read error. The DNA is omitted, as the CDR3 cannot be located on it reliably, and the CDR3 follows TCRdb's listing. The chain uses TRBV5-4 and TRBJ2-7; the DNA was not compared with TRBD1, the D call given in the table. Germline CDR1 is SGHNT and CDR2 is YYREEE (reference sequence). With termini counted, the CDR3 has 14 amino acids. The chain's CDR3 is CASSPGQVPYELYY.

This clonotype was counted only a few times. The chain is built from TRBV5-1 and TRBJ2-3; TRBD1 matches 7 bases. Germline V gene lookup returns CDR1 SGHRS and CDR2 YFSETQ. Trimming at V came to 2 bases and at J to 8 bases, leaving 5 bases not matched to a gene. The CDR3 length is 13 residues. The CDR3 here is CASSLGTAGTQYF. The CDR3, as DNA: TGCGCCAGCAGCTTAGGGACAGCAGGTACGCAGTATTTT.

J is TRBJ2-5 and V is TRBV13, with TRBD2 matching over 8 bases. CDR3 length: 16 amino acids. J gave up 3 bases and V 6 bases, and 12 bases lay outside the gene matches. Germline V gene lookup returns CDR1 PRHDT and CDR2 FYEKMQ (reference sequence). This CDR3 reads CASSPGLAGLEETQYF. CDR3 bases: TGTGCCAGCAGTCCCGGGCTAGCGGGTTTAGAAGAGACCCAGTACTTC. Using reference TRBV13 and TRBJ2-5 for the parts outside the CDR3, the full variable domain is AAGVIQSPRHLIKEKRETATLKCYPIPRHDTVYWYQQGPGQDPQFLISFYEKMQSDKGSIPDRFSAQQFSDYHSELNMSSLELGDSALYFCASSPGLAGLEETQYFGPGTRLLVL.

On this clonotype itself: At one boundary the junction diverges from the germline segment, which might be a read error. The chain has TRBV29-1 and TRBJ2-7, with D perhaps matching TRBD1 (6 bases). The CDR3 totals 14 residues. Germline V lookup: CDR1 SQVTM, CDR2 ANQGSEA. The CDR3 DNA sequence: TGCAGCGTTGAAAGCGTGGACAGCACCTACCAGCAGTACTTC. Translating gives CSVESVDSTYQQYF.

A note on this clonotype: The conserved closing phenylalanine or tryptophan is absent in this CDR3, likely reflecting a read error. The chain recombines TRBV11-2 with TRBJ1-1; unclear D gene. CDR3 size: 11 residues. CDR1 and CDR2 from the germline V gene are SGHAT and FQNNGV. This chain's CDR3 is CASSLDTKAFI. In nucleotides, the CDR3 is TGTGCCAGCAGCTTAGACACTAAAGCTTTCATT.

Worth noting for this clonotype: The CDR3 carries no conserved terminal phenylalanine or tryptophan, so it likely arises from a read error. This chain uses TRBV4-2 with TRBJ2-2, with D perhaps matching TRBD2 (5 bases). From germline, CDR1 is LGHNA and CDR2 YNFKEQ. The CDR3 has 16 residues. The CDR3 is CVSSQESGTNTGELFI. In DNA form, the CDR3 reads TGTGTCAGCAGCCAAGAGAGCGGAACGAACACCGGGGAGCTGTTTATT.